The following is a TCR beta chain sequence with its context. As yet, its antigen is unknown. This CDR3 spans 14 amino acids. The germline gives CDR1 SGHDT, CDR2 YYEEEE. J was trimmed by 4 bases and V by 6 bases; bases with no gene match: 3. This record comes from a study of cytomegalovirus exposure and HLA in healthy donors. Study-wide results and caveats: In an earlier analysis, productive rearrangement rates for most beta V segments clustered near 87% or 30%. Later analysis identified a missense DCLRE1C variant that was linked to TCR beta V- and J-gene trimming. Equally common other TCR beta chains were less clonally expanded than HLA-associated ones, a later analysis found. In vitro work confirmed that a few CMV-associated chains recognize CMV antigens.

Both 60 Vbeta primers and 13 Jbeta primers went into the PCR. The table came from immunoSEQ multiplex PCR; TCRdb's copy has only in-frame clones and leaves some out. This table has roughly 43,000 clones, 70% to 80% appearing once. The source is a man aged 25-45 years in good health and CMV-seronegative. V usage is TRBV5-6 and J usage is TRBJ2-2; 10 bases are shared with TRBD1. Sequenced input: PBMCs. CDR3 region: CASTRTGGTGELFF. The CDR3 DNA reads TGTGCCAGCACCCGGACAGGGGGCACCGGGGAGCTGTTTTTT.